The 9 T cell receptor beta chains reported below all come from one sample, sequenced in a study of blood T cells in healthy people across ages. Using a J-beta primer mix together with a sample-barcoded 5' primer, a second PCR was run for roughly 7 to 12 cycles. TCRdb reanalysed the 5' RACE reads using MiXCR and keeps one entry per CDR3 protein. The repertoire holds 550,000 to 650,000 distinct CDR3 sequences, with over 25% as singletons. The same data also contributed to another study, on T cells of mothers and their children.

Material: blood. These receptors were collected from a boy aged 2 to 10 in good health.

J is TRBJ1-1 and V is TRBV6-2 or TRBV6-3; D possibly corresponds to TRBD1 (5 bases). The ends were cut back, 0 bases at V and 3 bases at J, with 8 bases in the middle. This CDR3 spans 14 amino acids. Germline V lookup: CDR1 MNHEY, CDR2 SVGEGT. For the CDR3, the DNA is TGTGCCAGCAGTTACTCCCAGGGCTACACTGAAGCTTTCTTT. This sequence encodes CASSYSQGYTEAFF.

This clonotype was seen a few times. This CDR3 fails to terminate in the conserved phenylalanine or tryptophan, so it likely reflects a read error. This rearrangement joins TRBV14 to TRBJ2-7; D is unresolved. CDR1 is SGHDN and CDR2 is FVKESK in the germline V gene. Deletions cut 4 bases from V and 1 base from J, with 8 bases between. The CDR3 is 13 residues long. The CDR3 DNA sequence: TGTGCCAGCAGCCCCTTCCTTTCCTACGAGCAGTACTCC. Amino acids: CASSPFLSYEQYS.

V usage is TRBV28 and J usage is TRBJ2-4, with D hard to call. The germline V gene has CDR1 MDHEN and CDR2 SYDVKM. The CDR3 loop spans 12 amino acids. V lost 6 bases and J lost 8, with 11 bases in between. CDR3 sequence reads: CASSRIRDIQYF. As DNA, the CDR3 is TGTGCCAGCAGCCGGATTCGGGACATTCAGTACTTC.

This rearrangement joins TRBV7-2 to TRBJ2-5; TRBD2 aligns across 10 bases. J gave up 3 bases and V 5 bases, and 6 bases lay outside the gene matches. This CDR3 contains 15 residues. Germline V gene data show CDR1 as SGHTA and CDR2 as FQGNSA. The CDR3 protein is CASSITSGTEETQYF. The DNA for the CDR3 is TGTGCCAGCAGCATTACTAGCGGGACGGAAGAGACCCAGTACTTC.

The chain carries TRBV5-5 and TRBJ2-2, with D tentatively TRBD2 (5 bases). The CDR3 contains 14 residues. The V gene's germline CDR1 is SGHKS and CDR2 YYEKEE (reference sequence). V was trimmed by 1 base and J by 7 bases, leaving 11 bases between them. CDR3 region: CASSLNPRGGELFF. The DNA for the CDR3 is TGTGCCAGCAGCTTGAACCCCCGGGGCGGGGAGCTGTTTTTT.

This clonotype has a handful of counts. This chain links TRBV5-1 with TRBJ2-2; D might be TRBD2 (6 bases). The V gene lost 3 bases and the J gene lost 11 bases, with 14 bases spanning the gap. Germline V gives CDR1 SGHRS, CDR2 YFSETQ. The CDR3 loop spans 13 amino acids. The CDR3 DNA reads TGCGCCAGCAGCTCGGAGGGTCTTGTTGAGCTGTTTTTT. Amino acids: CASSSEGLVELFF.

The chain links TRBV20-1 to TRBJ1-1; perhaps TRBD1 as D (6 bases). Per germline, CDR1 DFQATT and CDR2 SNEGSKA (reference sequence). Trimming removed 2 bases at V and 9 bases at J, with 28 bases between. This CDR3 contains 17 residues. The CDR3 reads CSARLAQGQFSGWKAFF. DNA of the CDR3: TGCAGTGCTAGACTTGCCCAGGGGCAGTTTTCGGGTTGGAAAGCTTTCTTT.

This clonotype was counted a few times. The chain couples TRBV2 to TRBJ2-5; D might be TRBD2 (5 bases). Judging by the DNA end, TRBJ2-1 fits better; the J call may be wrong. Germline CDR1 SNHLY, CDR2 FYNNEI. This CDR3 has 11 amino acids. The CDR3 region is CASTPGEGQFF. The CDR3, as DNA: TGTGCCAGCACCCCCGGCGAGGGGCAGTTCTTC.

This clonotype was observed a handful of times. The genes are TRBV5-1 and TRBJ1-1, with D possibly being TRBD1 (5 bases). From germline, CDR1 is SGHRS and CDR2 YFSETQ. The CDR3 contains 14 residues. Trimming took off 0 bases at V and 1 base at J, with 7 bases between the two ends. CDR3 nucleotide sequence: TGCGCCAGCAGCTTGGTGCAGGGGAACACTGAAGCTTTCTTT. As protein: CASSLVQGNTEAFF.